What follows are 9 T cell receptor beta chains derived from one specimen sequenced in a study of blood T cells in healthy people across ages. A second PCR, run for roughly 7 to 12 cycles, used a sample-barcoded 5' primer plus a J-beta primer mix. TCRdb redid the calling of the 5' RACE reads with MiXCR, one entry per CDR3 protein. The sample lists hundreds of thousands of distinct CDR3 sequences, 45% to 60% occurring once. Specimen: blood. The receptors come from a woman aged 80 or older in good health.

The chain is built from TRBV18 and TRBJ2-5; 7 nucleotides line up with TRBD1. The CDR3 covers 15 residues. With 4 bases clipped from V and 2 bases from J, the junction kept 7 bases outside the gene matches. Germline loops: CDR1 KGHSH, CDR2 LQKENI. CDR3 in amino acids: CASSLKDRAQETQYF. The CDR3 DNA reads as TGTGCCAGCTCACTTAAAGACAGGGCTCAAGAGACCCAGTACTTC.

CDR3 residues: CASSRYRDRTLYGYTF. As DNA, the CDR3 is TGTGCCAGCAGCAGGTACCGGGACAGGACGCTCTATGGCTACACCTTC. V is TRBV7-2 and J is TRBJ1-2, with TRBD1 matching 8 bases. This CDR3 is 16 amino acids long. CDR1 is SGHTA, CDR2 FQGNSA, per germline. J was trimmed by 4 bases and V by 5 bases; bases with no gene match: 12.

This clonotype came up a few times. This chain links TRBV9 with TRBJ2-1, with 13 nucleotides matching TRBD2. The CDR3 covers 14 residues. The germline CDR1 and CDR2 sequences are SGDLS and YYNGEE. With 0 bases clipped from V and 13 bases from J, the junction kept 4 bases outside the gene matches. The CDR3 coding sequence is TGTGCCAGCAGCGTAGCACTAGCGGGAGGGGATCAGTTCTTC. This gives the protein CASSVALAGGDQFF.

This clonotype was seen a few times. The rearrangement joins TRBV20-1 to TRBJ2-7; D uncertain. The tail of the sequence fits TRBJ2-5 better, so the J call may be wrong. CDR3 length equals 14 residues. Germline CDR1 DFQATT, CDR2 SNEGSKA (reference sequence). CDR3 sequence (DNA): TGCAGTGCTAGCCCCGGGCACCTATTGGGGACCCAGTACTTC. Residues: CSASPGHLLGTQYF.

This clonotype has only a few counts. The chain has TRBV7-2 and TRBJ1-2, with TRBD1 identical over 11 bases. In germline, CDR1 is SGHTA, CDR2 FQGNSA. With V trimmed by 3 bases and J by 4 bases, 10 bases remained unmatched. The length of the CDR3 is 17 residues. DNA of the CDR3: TGTGCCAGCAGCTTCGCCTATGGACAGGGGGCTGGCTATGGCTACACCTTC. Its translation: CASSFAYGQGAGYGYTF. The complete variable domain, with remaining parts taken from reference TRBV7-2 and TRBJ1-2, reads GAGVSQSPSNKVTEKGKDVELRCDPISGHTALYWYRQSLGQGLEFLIYFQGNSAPDKSGLPSDRFSAERTGGSVSTLTIQRTQQEDSAVYLCASSFAYGQGAGYGYTFGSGTRLTVV.

V and J are TRBV12-3 or TRBV12-4 and TRBJ2-5; D call uncertain. V lost 3 bases and J 1 base, leaving 9 bases between the germline ends. This CDR3 spans 14 amino acids. The CDR3 here is CASSFNHLQETQYF. DNA of the CDR3: TGTGCCAGCAGTTTCAACCACCTCCAAGAGACCCAGTACTTC.

This chain links TRBV20-1 with TRBJ1-2; TRBD1 matches at 8 bases. The germline V gene encodes CDR1 DFQATT and CDR2 SNEGSKA (reference sequence). The length of the CDR3 is 14 residues. V lost 6 bases, J lost 3 bases, and 9 bases stayed unmatched. The CDR3 spells CSAPRQGAHYGYTF. DNA of the CDR3: TGCAGTGCCCCGAGGCAGGGGGCACACTATGGCTACACCTTC.

This clonotype was seen at least ten times. This sequence joins TRBV15 and TRBJ2-6; D is undetermined. Trimming shortened V by 0 bases and J by 10 bases, and 10 bases separated the two germline ends. Per the germline V gene, CDR1 is LNHNV and CDR2 is YYDKDF (reference sequence). The CDR3 covers 14 residues. CDR3 protein: CATSRDVETNVLTF. CDR3 bases: TGTGCCACCAGCAGAGATGTGGAAACAAACGTCCTGACTTTC.

The V gene is TRBV5-8, the J gene TRBJ2-4; tentatively, D is TRBD2 (5 bases). The DNA end favors TRBJ2-5, so the J call may be wrong. The CDR3 has 15 residues. CDR1 is SGHTS, CDR2 YDEGEE, per germline. CDR3 in amino acids: CASSSRGLASETQYF. CDR3 DNA: TGTGCCAGCAGCTCCCGCGGGCTCGCATCCGAGACCCAGTACTTC.